The present T cell receptor beta chain was sequenced within a study of blood T cells in healthy people across ages. This clonotype showed up just a few times. The antigen is unknown. The use of a sample-barcoded 5' primer and a J-beta primer mix characterized a second PCR of roughly 6 to 11 cycles. TCRdb used MiXCR to reprocess the 5' RACE reads, holding one entry per CDR3 protein. This sample carries 1.2 million to 1.5 million distinct CDR3 sequences, 59% of them seen once, and the ten largest clones take 6.5% to 8%. Extraction of total RNA produced a minimum of 5 micrograms from each sample. General observations from the study: Whereas aged donors had fewer naive CD4+ cells, long-lived donors had more of them and higher diversity. CMV infection status of these donors was not known. TCR beta diversity per million T cells fell roughly linearly with age.

This clonotype was obtained from a man younger than 35 in good health. Sequenced input: blood.

The chain's CDR3 is CSVEDVTSYNEQFF. Here the CDR3 DNA reads TGCAGCGTTGAAGACGTAACTAGCTACAATGAGCAGTTCTTC. The chain is built from TRBV29-1 and TRBJ2-1; D may be TRBD2 (5 bases). Between the trimmed V and J ends, which lost 0 bases and 3 bases, there was a span of 9 bases. The CDR3 extends over 14 amino acids. Germline V gene data show CDR1 as SQVTM and CDR2 as ANQGSEA.